This T cell receptor (beta chain) came from a study of blood T cell repertoires in COVID-19. Whole-study context: Nucleic acid was either cDNA or gDNA, and it came from T cells, B-cell-depleted T cells, or PBMCs.

Germline V gene lookup returns CDR1 LNHDA and CDR2 SQIVND (reference sequence). The CDR3 loop spans 12 amino acids. V lost 9 bases to trimming and J lost 3 bases, with 11 bases between them. Data came from immunoSEQ multiplex PCR; TCRdb stores just in-frame clones and leaves some out. The sample consists of fewer than 350,000 clones, roughly 87% of them appearing once. Sequencing was done on a sample of peripheral blood. This receptor was taken from a woman aged 55 to 70 with COVID-19, enrolled during active disease. The chain combines TRBV19 with TRBJ1-1; D is perhaps TRBD1 (5 bases). CDR3 bases: TGTGCCAGCAGATCAGGGTACACTGAAGCTTTCTTT. The encoded protein is CASRSGYTEAFF. The full variable domain, in which reference TRBV19 and TRBJ1-1 provide the parts outside the CDR3, is DGGITQSPKYLFRKEGQNVTLSCEQNLNHDAMYWYRQDPGQGLRLIYYSQIVNDFQKGDIAEGYSVSREKKESFPLTVTSAQKNPTAFYLCASRSGYTEAFFGQGTRLTVV.